This is a list of T cell receptor beta chains from one sample in a study of blood T cell repertoires in COVID-19. Only in-frame clones appear in the TCRdb table, and some are missing; sequencing was by immunoSEQ multiplex PCR. The sample lists under 100,000 clones; 90% were seen once. The sequencing sample was made of peripheral blood. The source is a man aged 45-65 years with acute or convalescent COVID-19. Both conserved end residues are part of each CDR3. A D gene is named only where the DNA matches it firmly. Clone size is not always given. Where it is, it says once, few, many or a class for expanded clones.

TRBJ1-2	.	TRBV3-1/TRBV3-2	.	CASSPTAQGAYGYTF	TGTGCCAGCAGCCCAACAGCCCAAGGGGCCTATGGCTACACCTTC
TRBJ2-7	TRBD2	TRBV6-1	.	CASSVRGLAGGMRDEQYF	TGTGCCAGCAGTGTTCGAGGACTAGCGGGAGGGATGAGGGACGAGCAGTACTTC
TRBJ1-1	.	TRBV5-5	.	CASSFSGMNTEAFF	TGTGCCAGCAGCTTTTCAGGGATGAACACTGAAGCTTTCTTT
TRBJ2-4	TRBD2	TRBV2	.	CASSVERDQNIQYF	TGTGCCAGCAGTGTGGAGCGGGACCAAAACATTCAGTACTTC
TRBJ2-5	TRBD2	TRBV6-6	once	CASRGAGGAETQYF	TGTGCCAGCAGAGGAGCGGGAGGGGCGGAGACCCAGTACTTC
TRBJ1-2	.	TRBV5-1	.	CASSLDGGDGYTF	TGCGCCAGCAGCTTGGATGGAGGGGACGGCTACACCTTC
TRBJ1-3	TRBD1	TRBV30	once	CAWSLGQASLSGNTIYF	TGTGCCTGGAGTCTGGGACAGGCGAGCCTCTCTGGAAACACCATATATTTT
TRBJ1-6	.	TRBV3-1/TRBV3-2	few	CASSRGGSYNSPLHF	TGTGCCAGCAGCCGGGGGGGGTCCTATAATTCACCCCTCCACTTT
TRBJ1-6	.	TRBV28	once	CASSFSEYSPLHF	TGTGCCAGCAGTTTTTCCGAGTATTCACCCCTCCACTTT
TRBJ1-2	TRBD1	TRBV7-2	.	CASSLGTGEAYGYTF	TGTGCCAGCAGCTTAGGGACAGGGGAGGCCTATGGCTACACCTTC
TRBJ1-3	.	TRBV14	.	CASSQARGNPGNTIYF	TGTGCCAGCAGCCAAGCCAGGGGTAACCCTGGAAACACCATATATTTT
TRBJ2-2	TRBD2	TRBV18	once	CASSQQTGLAGNTGELFF	TGTGCCAGCTCACAACAAACCGGACTAGCGGGTAACACCGGGGAGCTGTTTTTT
TRBJ2-1	TRBD2	TRBV6-5	.	CASSRLAGVNEQFF	TGTGCCAGCAGTCGGCTAGCGGGAGTCAATGAGCAGTTCTTC
TRBJ2-1	.	TRBV14	once	CASSQWRALYNEQFF	TGTGCCAGCAGCCAATGGCGGGCCTTATACAATGAGCAGTTCTTC
TRBJ2-3	TRBD1	TRBV7-2	few	CASSQDRGRTDTQYF	TGTGCCAGCAGCCAGGACAGGGGGCGGACAGATACGCAGTATTTT
TRBJ2-5	.	TRBV15	.	CATSREDSIRSETQYF	TGTGCCACCAGCAGAGAGGACAGCATTCGTTCAGAGACCCAGTACTTC
TRBJ2-2	.	TRBV7-7	few	CASSLQGSGELFF	TGTGCCAGCAGCTTACAGGGTTCCGGGGAGCTGTTTTTT
TRBJ2-3	.	TRBV5-1	.	CASSLDWGGTDTQYF	TGCGCCAGCAGCTTGGATTGGGGAGGCACAGATACGCAGTATTTT
TRBJ1-2	.	TRBV11-2	.	CASSLSGALNYGYTF	TGTGCCAGCAGCTTATCAGGGGCCCTAAACTATGGCTACACCTTC
TRBJ1-2	TRBD1	TRBV12-5	.	CASGLITGTGGLLDYGYTF	TGTGCTAGTGGTTTGATAACCGGGACAGGGGGCCTTTTGGACTATGGCTACACCTTC
TRBJ2-2	TRBD2	TRBV27	.	CASSSNWEGRSTGELFF	TGTGCCAGCAGTTCAAACTGGGAGGGCCGGAGCACCGGGGAGCTGTTTTTT
TRBJ1-2	.	TRBV6-2/TRBV6-3	.	CASSRGGDGYTF	TGTGCCAGCAGCCGGGGAGGTGACGGCTACACCTTC
TRBJ2-7	TRBD2	TRBV7-6	few	CASSLLAGNSYEQYF	TGTGCCAGCAGTCTCCTAGCGGGCAACTCCTACGAGCAGTACTTC
TRBJ2-1	.	TRBV11-3	once	CASSPLLMVEQFF	TGTGCCAGCAGCCCCCTATTGATGGTTGAGCAGTTCTTC
TRBJ1-5	.	TRBV19	.	CASNGGVQPQHF	TGTGCCAGTAACGGCGGGGTTCAGCCCCAGCATTTT
TRBJ1-2	TRBD1	TRBV7-8	.	CASSLNGQETYGYTF	TGTGCCAGCAGCTTAAACGGACAGGAGACCTATGGCTACACCTTC
TRBJ2-7	TRBD1	TRBV12-5	.	CASGLRQGTDEQYF	TGTGCTAGTGGTTTAAGACAGGGGACGGACGAGCAGTACTTC
TRBJ1-2	TRBD1	TRBV5-6	.	CASSGRDSSYGYTF	TGTGCCAGCAGCGGAAGGGACAGTTCCTATGGCTACACCTTC
TRBJ2-6	.	TRBV27	.	CASSSAGAGANVLTF	TGTGCCAGCAGTTCCGCAGGGGCTGGGGCCAACGTCCTGACTTTC
TRBJ1-5	TRBD1	TRBV6-5	.	CASRHLYRGQQPQHF	TGTGCCAGCAGACACCTCTACAGGGGCCAACAGCCCCAGCATTTT
TRBJ1-5	.	TRBV6-1	.	CASSESQGSGQPQHF	TGTGCCAGCAGTGAGAGCCAGGGGTCCGGTCAGCCCCAGCATTTT
TRBJ2-7	.	TRBV27	.	CASSLRGSYEQYF	TGTGCCAGCAGTCTTAGAGGCTCCTACGAGCAGTACTTC
TRBJ2-7	TRBD2	TRBV28	.	CASTSGSPSYEQYF	TGTGCCAGCACCAGCGGGAGCCCCTCCTACGAGCAGTACTTC
TRBJ2-3	.	TRBV7-2	.	CASRRKRLNTDTQYF	TGTGCCAGCAGACGGAAACGACTAAACACAGATACGCAGTATTTT
TRBJ1-1	.	TRBV10-3	once	CAISERGEANTEAFF	TGTGCCATCAGTGAGCGAGGGGAGGCGAACACTGAAGCTTTCTTT
TRBJ2-1	.	TRBV2	.	CASSPSTSSYNEQFF	TGTGCCAGCAGTCCCTCCACGAGCTCCTACAATGAGCAGTTCTTC
TRBJ2-5	.	TRBV5-6	.	CASSWVAGETQYF	TGTGCCAGCAGCTGGGTGGCCGGGGAGACCCAGTACTTC
TRBJ2-5	.	TRBV5-1	.	CASSLNEFRPQETQYF	TGCGCCAGCAGCTTGAATGAGTTCAGGCCTCAAGAGACCCAGTACTTC
TRBJ2-1	.	TRBV21-1	once	CASSKVPSWSSYNEQFF	TGTGCCAGCAGCAAAGTACCTAGCTGGAGCTCCTACAATGAGCAGTTCTTC
TRBJ1-2	TRBD1	TRBV6-5	.	CASRGGQGRGYTF	TGTGCCAGCAGGGGGGGACAGGGACGTGGCTACACCTTC
TRBJ2-5	TRBD1	TRBV5-4	.	CAGFSWDRQETQYF	TGTGCCGGATTCTCCTGGGACAGGCAAGAGACCCAGTACTTC
TRBJ1-1	TRBD1	TRBV12-3/TRBV12-4	.	CASSSSRGQAFF	TGTGCCAGCAGCTCAAGCAGGGGGCAAGCTTTCTTT
TRBJ2-7	.	TRBV24-1	.	CATSDRQRTYEQYF	TGTGCCACCAGTGATCGGCAGCGCACCTACGAGCAGTACTTC
TRBJ1-1	.	TRBV6-5	.	CAGEARGGGGSEAFF	TGTGCCGGCGAAGCGCGGGGTGGTGGGGGGTCTGAAGCTTTCTTT
TRBJ1-3	TRBD1	TRBV15	.	CATRLRTGGNTIYF	TGTGCCACCCGTCTCAGGACAGGCGGAAACACCATATATTTT
TRBJ2-7	.	TRBV7-9	few	CASSYDSSYEQYF	TGTGCCAGCAGCTATGACAGTTCCTACGAGCAGTACTTC
TRBJ1-1	.	TRBV6-6	.	CASSFRGGDTEAFF	TGTGCCAGCAGTTTTAGGGGGGGGGACACTGAAGCTTTCTTT
TRBJ1-1	.	TRBV18	.	CASSPREGRLSAFF	TGTGCCAGCTCACCCCGGGAAGGGCGATTGAGTGCTTTCTTT
TRBJ1-6	TRBD1	TRBV19	.	CASSWDRNNSPLHF	TGTGCCAGTAGTTGGGACAGAAATAATTCACCCCTCCACTTT
TRBJ2-5	.	TRBV10-3	.	CAIREQNQETQYF	TGTGCCATCAGGGAGCAGAATCAAGAGACCCAGTACTTC